The following is a TCR beta chain sequence with its context. The source of the sample is a study of blood T cell repertoires in COVID-19. Study summary: The study drew acute and convalescent COVID-19 samples from the United States, Italy and Spain. T cells, B-cell-depleted T cells, or PBMCs supplied cDNA or gDNA.

CDR1 is LNHDA and CDR2 is SQIVND in the germline V gene (reference sequence). The CDR3 covers 14 residues. Losses at the gene ends were 4 bases for V and 5 bases for J; bases not matched to a gene: 7. Authors' analysis steps: Cell counts per sample came from amplifying reference gene primers. Clones were sequenced by immunoSEQ multiplex PCR, and TCRdb holds only the in-frame ones, with some missing. The V and J calls and clone size were taken over from that table, and D and trimming were inferred from the DNA. The data show 40,000 to 55,000 clones, 70% to 90% seen once. This TCR came from a human donor in a cohort sampled during active COVID-19. The rearrangement links TRBV19 to TRBJ1-2, with 7 bases identical to TRBD1. The sequenced sample consisted of peripheral blood. CDR3 loop: CASSNDRVGYGYTF. CDR3 nucleotides: TGTGCCAGTAGTAACGACAGGGTTGGATATGGCTACACCTTC.